Below are 29 T cell receptor beta chains sequenced from a single sample in a study of a mutant IDH1 vaccine in newly diagnosed glioma. Time point denoted: week 5, during vaccination. The investigators gave 300 ug of mutant IDH1 20-mer peptide in each vaccine dose, together with topical imiquimod. Sequencing was performed with immunoSEQ multiplex PCR; in TCRdb, only in-frame clones are kept and a portion is missing. The repertoire consists of fewer than 70,000 clones, with around 89% occurring once and the leading ten covering approximately 4.3%. No cognate antigen is known for these TCRs. The sample in question was PBMCs, obtained from a glioma patient whose treatment included an IDH1 peptide vaccine. These receptors were taken from a woman between 40 and 50 years old with glioma.

The gene calls are TRBV25-1 and TRBJ1-6; 7 bases line up with TRBD1. Germline V gene data show CDR1 as MGHDK and CDR2 as SYGVNS. The CDR3 runs 14 residues. V lost 4 bases and J lost 10; bases outside the gene matches: 7. The CDR3 region has the DNA TGTGCCAGCAGTGGACAGGGAGTAGGCTCACCCCTCCACTTT. As protein: CASSGQGVGSPLHF.

J is TRBJ1-5 and V is TRBV2; 12 bases are shared with TRBD1. Trimming at V came to 6 bases and at J to 5 bases, leaving 5 bases not matched to a gene. Germline CDR1 is SNHLY and CDR2 is FYNNEI. This CDR3 region has 15 residues. The DNA of the CDR3 is TGTGCCAGCAGCCCCGGGACAGGGGGCTATCAGCCCCAGCATTTT. Translated, it gives CASSPGTGGYQPQHF.

A note on this clone: Distinct nucleotide sequences in the sample also encode this CDR3. This rearrangement joins TRBV7-9 to TRBJ1-4, with D perhaps TRBD1 (5 bases). Trimming took off 4 bases at V and 8 bases at J, with 8 bases between the two ends. Germline V gene lookup returns CDR1 SEHNR and CDR2 FQNEAQ (reference sequence). CDR3 size: 12 residues. CDR3 sequence reads: CASSSREEKLFF. The CDR3 DNA reads TGTGCCAGCAGCTCCAGGGAGGAAAAACTGTTTTTT. The full variable domain, its missing parts supplied by reference TRBV7-9 and TRBJ1-4, is DTGVSQNPRHKITKRGQNVTFRCDPISEHNRLYWYRQTLGQGPEFLTYFQNEAQLEKSRLLSDRFSAERPKGSFSTLEIQRTEQGDSAMYLCASSSREEKLFFGSGTQLSVL.

There are a few counts of this clone. One end of the junction varies from germline; a read error may be responsible. This chain uses TRBV4-1 with TRBJ1-6; D not certain. CDR1 is MGHRA, CDR2 YSYEKL, per germline. The CDR3 has 15 residues. In DNA, the CDR3 is TGCGCCAGCAGCCAACTCATGGGTGGCTATTCGCCCCTCCACTTT. It codes for CASSQLMGGYSPLHF.

J is TRBJ2-4 and V is TRBV4-3, with D tentatively TRBD1 or TRBD2 (5 bases each). Germline V gives CDR1 LGHNA, CDR2 YSLEER. The length of the CDR3 is 18 residues. The V end lost 0 bases, the J end lost 3 bases, and 18 bases lay between the germline ends. The CDR3 sequence: CASSQDGPYGAGKNIQYF. The CDR3 coding sequence is TGCGCCAGCAGCCAAGATGGTCCGTACGGGGCAGGCAAAAACATTCAGTACTTC.

The chain combines TRBV29-1 with TRBJ1-2; 9 nucleotides align to TRBD1. The V and J ends lost 3 bases and 5 bases, in that order; junction bases with no gene match: 7. Germline CDR1 reads SQVTM; CDR2 reads ANQGSEA. The CDR3 is 14 residues long. CDR3 amino acids: CSVDGTGFLYGYTF. In DNA, the CDR3 is TGCAGCGTTGATGGGACAGGGTTCTTGTATGGCTACACCTTC.

J is TRBJ2-3 and V is TRBV10-1; TRBD2 aligns across 10 bases. The germline gives CDR1 WNHNN, CDR2 SYGVQD (reference sequence). V lost 4 bases and J lost 8; bases outside the gene matches: 6. This CDR3 spans 14 amino acids. The CDR3 region is CASSGASGGTTQYF. In DNA, the CDR3 is TGCGCCAGCAGTGGTGCTAGCGGGGGTACTACGCAGTATTTT.

The CDR3 protein is CASSATGTGDYGYTF. As DNA, the CDR3 is TGTGCCAGTAGTGCCACCGGGACAGGGGACTATGGCTACACCTTC. The rearrangement uses TRBV19 and TRBJ1-2, with 10 bases fitting TRBD1. V lost 5 bases, J lost 3 bases, and 6 bases stayed unmatched. CDR3 length equals 15 residues. Germline CDR1 reads LNHDA; CDR2 reads SQIVND (reference sequence).

The J gene is TRBJ2-5, the V gene TRBV30; 9 bases agree with TRBD1. The CDR3 is made up of 13 amino acids. Germline CDR1 and CDR2: GTSNPN and SVGIG (reference sequence). V lost 5 bases, J lost 0 bases, and 1 base stayed unmatched. The CDR3 nucleotides are TGTGCCTGGGGACAGGGGTACCAAGAGACCCAGTACTTC. Its protein is CAWGQGYQETQYF.

The chain employs TRBV6-1 and TRBJ2-1; D unclear. Trimming removed 7 bases at V and 5 bases at J, with 18 bases between. The length of the CDR3 is 15 residues. Per the germline V gene, CDR1 is MNHNS and CDR2 is SASEGT. In nucleotides, the CDR3 is TGTGCCAGCACAGTCCGGACCGAGATCAACAATGAGCAGTTCTTC. Protein product: CASTVRTEINNEQFF.

The rearrangement joins TRBV29-1 to TRBJ1-1; 9 bases are shared with TRBD1. The CDR3 extends over 16 amino acids. V was pared by 0 bases and J by 3 bases, with 8 bases of the junction left unmatched. Germline CDR1 and CDR2: SQVTM and ANQGSEA. CDR3 protein: CSVEDQGTGRDTEAFF. CDR3 DNA sequence: TGCAGCGTTGAAGATCAAGGGACAGGGAGGGACACTGAAGCTTTCTTT.

V usage is TRBV7-8 and J usage is TRBJ1-1; 11 positions agree with TRBD1. Per germline, CDR1 SGHVS and CDR2 FQNEAQ. The trim removed 4 bases at V and 11 bases at J, leaving 12 bases unmatched. The CDR3 runs to 15 residues. CDR3 sequence reads: CASSSVRGDRGVAFF. The CDR3 nucleotides read TGTGCCAGCAGCTCTGTGCGTGGGGACAGGGGGGTGGCTTTCTTT.

V usage is TRBV29-1 and J usage is TRBJ1-1, with a weak D call TRBD1 (6 bases). Germline assignment: CDR1 SQVTM and CDR2 ANQGSEA. The CDR3 length is 13 residues. V lost 4 bases to trimming and J lost 3 bases, with 12 bases between them. The CDR3 DNA follows: TGCAGCGTTGCCCAGGGGCGGTACACTGAAGCTTTCTTT. Protein: CSVAQGRYTEAFF. The variable domain in full, completed from reference TRBV29-1 and TRBJ1-1, reads SAVISQKPSRDICQRGTSLTIQCQVDSQVTMMFWYRQQPGQSLTLIATANQGSEATYESGFVIDKFPISRPNLTFSTLTVSNMSPEDSSIYLCSVAQGRYTEAFFGQGTRLTVV.

This clone has just one count. The CDR3 reads CAWSVGVGTGGTEAFF. The CDR3 bases are TGTGCCTGGAGTGTGGGCGTGGGGACAGGGGGCACTGAAGCTTTCTTT. V and J are TRBV30 and TRBJ1-1; 11 positions agree with TRBD1. The CDR3 covers 16 residues. CDR1 and CDR2 (germline): GTSNPN, SVGIG (reference sequence). J lost 4 bases, V lost 0 bases, and 7 bases had no gene match.

CDR3 DNA: TGCAGCGTTGTAGTCAGTTACAATGAGCAGTTCTTC. It specifies CSVVVSYNEQFF. The J gene is TRBJ2-1, the V gene TRBV29-1; D gene unclear. This CDR3 has 12 amino acids. V gave up 4 bases and J gave up 4 bases, with 8 bases separating them. Germline V gives CDR1 SQVTM, CDR2 ANQGSEA.

The chain links TRBV19 to TRBJ2-1; no clear D. The germline CDR1 and CDR2 sequences are LNHDA and SQIVND (reference sequence). The CDR3 totals 13 residues. Trimming took off 7 bases at V and 0 bases at J, with 7 bases between the two ends. The CDR3 spells CASKGSSYNEQFF. CDR3 DNA: TGTGCCAGTAAAGGCAGCTCCTACAATGAGCAGTTCTTC.

About this clone itself: Mismatch with germline at one junction end may stem from a read error. V gene TRBV19 combines with J gene TRBJ2-6; D gene uncertain. The CDR3 sequence is 17 residues long. The germline CDR1 and CDR2 sequences are LNHDA and SQIVND (reference sequence). CDR3 in amino acids: CASSLDFRLKGANVLTF. The DNA for the CDR3 is TGTGCCAGTAGTTTAGACTTCAGGCTGAAAGGGGCCAACGTCCTGACTTTC.

J is TRBJ2-2 and V is TRBV5-1; weak D call: TRBD2 (5 bases). The germline CDR1 and CDR2 sequences are SGHRS and YFSETQ. Trimming left V 5 bases short and J 7 bases short, with 24 bases between. The CDR3 loop spans 17 amino acids. CDR3 coding DNA: TGCGCCAGCAGTCTCAGCATCGGACTCCGAAAGGGCGGGGAGCTGTTTTTT. The encoded protein is CASSLSIGLRKGGELFF.

The chain couples TRBV7-2 to TRBJ1-2; D gene unclear. CDR3 size: 12 residues. CDR1 is SGHTA, CDR2 FQGNSA, per germline. The ends were cut back, 6 bases at V and 8 bases at J, with 13 bases in the middle. CDR3 coding DNA: TGTGCCAGCAGTCCCGGGGTCCCGGGCTACACCTTC. Residues: CASSPGVPGYTF.

CDR3 region: CASSLSGAAGNTIYF. The CDR3 DNA sequence: TGTGCCAGCAGTTTATCGGGGGCCGCAGGGAACACCATATATTTT. The chain recombines TRBV27 with TRBJ1-3, with D tentatively TRBD1 (6 bases). This CDR3 has 15 amino acids. Germline CDR1 and CDR2: MNHEY and SMNVEV (reference sequence). V was pared by 0 bases and J by 7 bases, with 13 bases between.

The chain has TRBV6-5 and TRBJ1-3, with D tentatively TRBD1 (5 bases). Germline V gives CDR1 MNHEY, CDR2 SVGAGI. V was trimmed by 6 bases and J by 0 bases, leaving 6 bases between them. The CDR3 is 13 residues long. Here the CDR3 DNA reads TGTGCCAGCAGGGACAACTCTGGAAACACCATATATTTT. It is translated as CASRDNSGNTIYF.

The rearrangement joins TRBV6-1 to TRBJ2-7; 8 nucleotides align to TRBD1. The CDR3 totals 14 residues. The germline CDR1 and CDR2 sequences are MNHNS and SASEGT. V shed 3 bases and J 4 bases; nucleotides not matched to a gene: 5. The CDR3 here is CASSDRGLWYEQYF. In DNA, the CDR3 is TGTGCCAGCAGTGACAGGGGGCTTTGGTACGAGCAGTACTTC.

The chain has TRBV4-1 and TRBJ2-2; tentative D call: TRBD1 (5 bases). Looked up from germline, CDR1 is MGHRA and CDR2 is YSYEKL. Trimming shortened V by 0 bases and J by 10 bases, and 9 bases separated the two germline ends. The CDR3 has 13 amino acids. The CDR3 reads CASSQEGAVELFF. As DNA, the CDR3 is TGCGCCAGCAGCCAAGAAGGGGCGGTGGAGCTGTTTTTT.

The chain uses TRBV30 and TRBJ1-3; the match to TRBD1 covers 7 bases. The germline CDR1 and CDR2 sequences are GTSNPN and SVGIG (reference sequence). The CDR3 sequence is 16 residues long. After removal of 4 bases from V and 4 bases from J, the junction contained 13 bases not matched to a gene. CDR3 sequence reads: CAWTTRGQTVGNTIYF. The CDR3 region has the DNA TGTGCCTGGACCACCCGGGGACAGACGGTCGGAAACACCATATATTTT. Supplemented by reference TRBV30 and TRBJ1-3, the full variable domain reads SQTIHQWPATLVQPVGSPLSLECTVEGTSNPNLYWYRQAAGRGLQLLFYSVGIGQISSEVPQNLSASRPQDRQFILSSKKLLLSDSGFYLCAWTTRGQTVGNTIYFGEGSWLTVV.

The chain recombines TRBV7-2 with TRBJ1-1; D remains ambiguous. CDR1 is SGHTA, CDR2 FQGNSA, per germline. With 3 bases removed from V and 0 bases from J, the gap between germline ends came to 8 bases. The CDR3 totals 14 residues. CDR3 amino acids: CASSFLRLNTEAFF. The CDR3, as DNA: TGTGCCAGCAGCTTTCTACGGTTGAACACTGAAGCTTTCTTT.

The rearrangement uses TRBV20-1 and TRBJ1-2; D perhaps matches TRBD1 (5 bases). Trimming removed 6 bases at V and 4 bases at J, with 9 bases between. This CDR3 spans 11 amino acids. Germline V CDR1 and CDR2: DFQATT, SNEGSKA (reference sequence). The DNA of the CDR3 is TGCAGTGCCCCGGGGACCTATGGCTACACCTTC. It is translated as CSAPGTYGYTF.

The chain has TRBV5-1 and TRBJ1-1; 10 bases line up with TRBD1. CDR1 is SGHRS, CDR2 YFSETQ, per germline. The J segment lost 1 base and the V segment lost 6 bases, leaving 3 bases of the junction unmatched. The CDR3 runs to 14 residues. The CDR3 protein is CASNDRGQNTEAFF. The CDR3, as DNA: TGCGCCAGCAACGACAGGGGGCAGAACACTGAAGCTTTCTTT.

In its sample, this clone was seen once. The rearrangement links TRBV7-2 to TRBJ2-7; no clear D. The CDR3 totals 15 residues. The ends were cut back, 1 base at V and 2 bases at J, with 12 bases in the middle. CDR1 and CDR2 (germline): SGHTA, FQGNSA. This CDR3 is CASSLVGGETYEQYF. CDR3 DNA: TGTGCCAGCAGCTTAGTGGGTGGGGAAACCTACGAGCAGTACTTC.

The J gene is TRBJ1-5, the V gene TRBV5-5; 8 bases match TRBD1. Germline CDR1 reads SGHKS; CDR2 reads YYEKEE (reference sequence). The length of the CDR3 is 15 residues. V was clipped by 4 bases and J by 5 bases; unmatched bases: 8. CDR3 sequence: CASSPTGQVHQPQHF. DNA of the CDR3: TGTGCCAGCAGCCCGACGGGACAGGTCCATCAGCCCCAGCATTTT.